Presented here are 8 T cell receptor beta chains from one specimen sequenced in a study of T cell responses to AZD1222 COVID-19 vaccine. Sequenced by immunoSEQ multiplex PCR; TCRdb stores in-frame clones only, minus some. The sample has around 120,000 clones; 90% are singletons. The sample here was peripheral blood, taken on day 0 of AZD1222 vaccination. These receptors were obtained from an adult in good health.

V is TRBV19 and J is TRBJ2-7, with a weak D call TRBD2 (6 bases). CDR3 length: 12 residues. V was shortened by 4 bases and J by 6 bases, with 10 bases between the two germline ends. Germline CDR1 reads LNHDA; CDR2 reads SQIVND (reference sequence). The CDR3 region is CASSKMGGEQYF. CDR3 nucleotides: TGTGCCAGTAGTAAAATGGGAGGCGAGCAGTACTTC.

This chain links TRBV28 with TRBJ2-7; the match to TRBD2 covers 10 bases. Germline V gene sequence: CDR1 MDHEN, CDR2 SYDVKM. This CDR3 spans 12 amino acids. Trimming took 6 bases from V and 4 from J; bases not matched to a gene: 0. Written as DNA, the CDR3 is TGTGCCAGCAGACTAGCGGGGTACGAGCAGTACTTC. The encoded protein is CASRLAGYEQYF. The variable domain in full, with the rest retrieved from reference TRBV28 and TRBJ2-7, is DVKVTQSSRYLVKRTGEKVFLECVQDMDHENMFWYRQDPGLGLRLIYFSYDVKMKEKGDIPEGYSVSREKKERFSLILESASTNQTSMYLCASRLAGYEQYFGPGTRLTVT.

The CDR3 sequence is CSASVAGVDTQYF. The CDR3 coding sequence is TGCAGTGCTAGTGTGGCGGGAGTAGATACGCAGTATTTT. The chain couples TRBV20-1 to TRBJ2-3; 7 bases match TRBD2. CDR3 size: 13 residues. The ends lost 3 bases at V and 5 bases at J; junction bases unmatched: 5. CDR1 is DFQATT and CDR2 is SNEGSKA in the germline V gene (reference sequence).

This clone was detected only once. V and J are TRBV28 and TRBJ2-7; tentative D call: TRBD1 (6 bases). Trimming pared 7 bases from V and 3 bases from J, leaving 22 bases between. The CDR3 covers 16 residues. In germline, CDR1 is MDHEN, CDR2 SYDVKM. The CDR3 protein is CASTTGGQGGGYEQYF. The CDR3, as DNA: TGTGCCAGCACTACTGGGGGCCAAGGAGGAGGCTACGAGCAGTACTTC.

The V call is TRBV25-1, the J call TRBJ2-5; 10 bases are a match to TRBD1. This CDR3 has 18 amino acids. With 0 bases clipped from V and 5 bases from J, the junction kept 12 bases outside the gene matches. Germline V CDR1 and CDR2: MGHDK, SYGVNS. Here the CDR3 reads CASSEYGRQGAFGETQYF. In DNA, the CDR3 is TGTGCCAGCAGTGAATATGGAAGACAGGGGGCATTTGGGGAGACCCAGTACTTC.

V and J are TRBV6-5 and TRBJ2-2; possibly TRBD2 for D (6 bases). This CDR3 is built from 13 residues. V dropped 6 bases and J dropped 11 bases, with 16 bases sitting between them. Per germline, CDR1 MNHEY and CDR2 SVGAGI. The chain's CDR3 is CASRFGGPGELFF. As DNA, the CDR3 is TGTGCCAGCAGGTTCGGGGGACCGGGAGAGCTGTTTTTT.

The chain uses TRBV7-8 and TRBJ2-3, with 13 bases identical to TRBD2. The CDR3 contains 19 residues. J lost 5 bases, V lost 4 bases, and 15 bases had no gene match. Germline-derived CDR1 and CDR2 are SGHVS and FQNEAQ. CDR3 DNA: TGTGCCAGCAGCTCATCGGCCCCACTAGCGGGAGGGCCAGGAGATACGCAGTATTTT. Translated: CASSSSAPLAGGPGDTQYF.

The rearrangement links TRBV12-3 or TRBV12-4 to TRBJ2-5; TRBD1 is a possible D gene (5 bases). This CDR3 spans 13 amino acids. Deletions cut 5 bases from V and 4 bases from J, with 11 bases between. CDR3 DNA: TGTGCCAGCAGTCAAGGGGTTCTAGAGACCCAGTACTTC. As protein: CASSQGVLETQYF.